This T cell receptor beta chain was found in a study of blood T cell repertoires in COVID-19. Study overall: Sites across the United States, Italy and Spain contributed samples from acute and convalescent COVID-19.

The ends were cut back, 4 bases at V and 3 bases at J, with 18 bases in the middle. This CDR3 region has 16 residues. Germline V gene sequence: CDR1 KGHSH, CDR2 LQKENI. As processed by the authors: The assay estimated nucleated cells by amplifying reference gene primers. Here immunoSEQ multiplex PCR was the method, and the copy in TCRdb shows in-frame clones only, minus some. V, J and clone size are those of that table, while D and trimming were read from the DNA. The data hold about 160,000 clones, with 60% to 85% observed a single time. The sample taken for sequencing was peripheral blood. The V gene is TRBV18, the J gene TRBJ1-1, with D possibly being TRBD1 (5 bases). This receptor was taken from a woman aged 55-70 years with COVID-19, enrolled during active disease. CDR3 DNA sequence: TGTGCCAGCTCACGGGGGGGACCCTCGGTTTACACTGAAGCTTTCTTT. It yields the protein CASSRGGPSVYTEAFF. Together with reference TRBV18 and TRBJ1-1, the CDR3 gives the full variable domain: NAGVMQNPRHLVRRRGQEARLRCSPMKGHSHVYWYRQLPEEGLKFMVYLQKENIIDESGMPKERFSAEFPKEGPSILRIQQVVRGDSAAYFCASSRGGPSVYTEAFFGQGTRLTVV.